This T cell receptor (beta chain) was captured by sequencing in a study of T cells after posttransplantation cyclophosphamide. TCRdb's copy holds only in-frame clones and misses some; the assay was immunoSEQ multiplex PCR. Among 7,000 or so clones listed, just under 80% were seen once. Study results and limitations: Donor-recipient repertoire similarity was low at 1-2 months, rising over year one. After PTCy, TRB diversity resembled that of CNI/methotrexate controls. Tissue-infiltrating T cells from skin or gut overlapped little with blood T cells.

As regards this clone: Its target is not known. Germline is not matched at one junction end, which may reflect a read error.

The related graft donor's blood sample was taken on the day of bone marrow donation. The clonotype comes from a woman aged 45-60 years in good health and a related stem cell transplant donor. The sequenced material came from memory CD4+ T cells sorted from blood.

As DNA, the CDR3 is TGTGCCATCAGTGAGTCGTCCAGGCGCTATGGCTACATCTTC. Amino acids: CAISESSRRYGYIF. The chain employs TRBV10-3 and TRBJ1-2, with D unresolved. The CDR3 loop spans 14 amino acids. The germline V gene has CDR1 ENHRY and CDR2 SYGVKD.